The 21 T cell receptor beta chains reported below all come from one sample, sequenced in a study of neurological immune-mediated disorders. TCRdb re-called the 5' RACE reads through MiXCR, storing one row per CDR3 protein. In the table there are 77,000 or so distinct CDR3 sequences, roughly 9.9% of which are singletons. Material for sequencing was PBMCs. These receptors were collected from a man aged 50 or older in good health.

This clonotype has ten or more counts. The chain is built from TRBV28 and TRBJ2-1; possibly TRBD2 for D (6 bases). This CDR3 comprises 16 residues. Trimming left V 5 bases short and J 8 bases short, with 22 bases between. The germline gives CDR1 MDHEN, CDR2 SYDVKM. CDR3 bases: TGTGCCAGCAGTACCGGGGGAGCGAGAAAGGGTTATGAGCAGTTCTTC. This gives the protein CASSTGGARKGYEQFF.

This clonotype was recorded many times. V usage is TRBV20-1 and J usage is TRBJ2-3; D is perhaps TRBD2 (7 bases). The germline gives CDR1 DFQATT, CDR2 SNEGSKA (reference sequence). This CDR3 is built from 14 residues. V gave up 2 bases and J gave up 2 bases, with 11 bases separating them. The CDR3 DNA reads TGCAGTGCTAGATGGGGGGGGGCCACAGATACGCAGTATTTT. Protein product: CSARWGGATDTQYF.

There are many counts of this clonotype. This chain links TRBV27 with TRBJ2-7; D not certain. Germline V gene lookup returns CDR1 MNHEY and CDR2 SMNVEV (reference sequence). With 4 bases removed from V and 2 bases from J, the gap between germline ends came to 12 bases. The CDR3 extends over 14 amino acids. The CDR3 region has the DNA TGTGCCAGCAGTTCATACGACAACCCCTACGAGCAGTACTTC. Protein: CASSSYDNPYEQYF.

This clonotype was detected ten times or more. The chain recombines TRBV5-1 with TRBJ2-7; D gene unclear. This CDR3 region has 15 residues. The ends were cut back, 0 bases at V and 0 bases at J, with 10 bases in the middle. The V gene's germline CDR1 is SGHRS and CDR2 YFSETQ. CDR3 in amino acids: CASSLDGFYSYEQYF. CDR3 nucleotides: TGCGCCAGCAGCTTGGACGGGTTTTACTCCTACGAGCAGTACTTC.

This clonotype was counted many times. The CDR3 region has the DNA TGTGCCAGCAGTTTATCTGTGGGGGACCAGCCCCAGCATTTT. Translation gives CASSLSVGDQPQHF. This chain links TRBV27 with TRBJ1-5; maybe TRBD1 (5 bases). Germline V gene data show CDR1 as MNHEY and CDR2 as SMNVEV (reference sequence). V lost 0 bases and J 7 bases, leaving 10 bases between the germline ends. This CDR3 has 14 residues.

This clonotype came up many times. The rearrangement joins TRBV12-3 or TRBV12-4 to TRBJ2-1, with a possible D match to TRBD2 (6 bases). The CDR3 runs 15 residues. Trimming took off 3 bases at V and 7 bases at J, with 16 bases between the two ends. CDR3 sequence (DNA): TGTGCCAGCAGTTTTGGGCGGGGAAGAAAAAATGAGCAGTTCTTC. Translated, it gives CASSFGRGRKNEQFF.

This clonotype was counted many times. This chain links TRBV5-1 with TRBJ2-3; D is possibly TRBD2 (6 bases). Trimming stripped 6 bases from V and 4 bases from J, with 15 bases between. Germline V CDR1 and CDR2: SGHRS, YFSETQ. This CDR3 region has 14 residues. The CDR3 sequence: CASKTGSPADTQYF. In DNA form, the CDR3 reads TGCGCCAGCAAAACCGGGAGTCCAGCAGATACGCAGTATTTT. The full variable domain, its missing parts supplied by reference TRBV5-1 and TRBJ2-3, is KAGVTQTPRYLIKTRGQQVTLSCSPISGHRSVSWYQQTPGQGLQFLFEYFSETQRNKGNFPGRFSGRQFSNSRSEMNVSTLELGDSALYLCASKTGSPADTQYFGPGTRLTVL.

The chain links TRBV29-1 to TRBJ1-2; a possible D gene is TRBD1 (6 bases). Germline lookup yields CDR1 SQVTM and CDR2 ANQGSEA. V was trimmed by 8 bases and J by 3 bases, leaving 16 bases between them. This CDR3 region has 13 residues. This CDR3 reads CSLRGVGDYGYTF. As DNA, the CDR3 is TGCAGCTTAAGGGGGGTAGGGGACTATGGCTACACCTTC. Variable domain in full (rest from reference TRBV29-1 and TRBJ1-2): SAVISQKPSRDICQRGTSLTIQCQVDSQVTMMFWYRQQPGQSLTLIATANQGSEATYESGFVIDKFPISRPNLTFSTLTVSNMSPEDSSIYLCSLRGVGDYGYTFGSGTRLTVV.

This clonotype was seen ten or more times. This chain joins TRBV28 and TRBJ2-5; 7 bases align to TRBD1. This CDR3 spans 16 amino acids. Unmatched junction bases numbered 15, after V lost 6 bases and J lost 5 bases. Germline lookup yields CDR1 MDHEN and CDR2 SYDVKM. The CDR3 DNA sequence: TGTGCCAGCAGCCCCCCGGTGCTCACAGGGGTGGAGACCCAGTACTTC. Translating it yields CASSPPVLTGVETQYF.

This clonotype has a count of ten or more. V gene TRBV7-9 combines with J gene TRBJ2-1, with D tentatively TRBD1 or TRBD2 (6 bases each). Germline values: CDR1 SEHNR, CDR2 FQNEAQ (reference sequence). The CDR3 runs to 14 residues. V lost 4 bases to trimming and J lost 3 bases, with 10 bases between them. The CDR3 here is CASSSGANYNEQFF. The CDR3 DNA sequence: TGTGCCAGCAGCTCGGGGGCCAACTACAATGAGCAGTTCTTC.

This clonotype was seen a handful of times. The chain joins TRBV20-1 to TRBJ1-5; 8 bases match TRBD1. V shed 5 bases, J shed 4 bases, and the junction held 13 bases outside the gene matches. Germline V lookup: CDR1 DFQATT, CDR2 SNEGSKA (reference sequence). This CDR3 region has 16 residues. This CDR3 reads CSAQLTARTGNQPQHF. CDR3 coding DNA: TGCAGTGCTCAACTCACGGCGCGGACAGGGAATCAGCCCCAGCATTTT.

The sample holds many counts of this clonotype. The chain links TRBV27 to TRBJ1-1, with D possibly TRBD1 on 5 matching bases. Trimming cost V 6 bases and J 2 bases, with 22 bases left between them. The V gene's germline CDR1 is MNHEY and CDR2 SMNVEV (reference sequence). CDR3 length: 17 residues. CDR3 sequence: CASRRIFDSSVNTEAFF. In nucleotides, the CDR3 is TGTGCCAGCAGACGTATTTTCGACAGTTCAGTCAACACTGAAGCTTTCTTT.

This clonotype was seen repeatedly, ten times or more. This rearrangement joins TRBV6-6 to TRBJ2-7; no clear D gene. Trimming cost V 7 bases and J 0 bases, with 13 bases left between them. The CDR3 spans 14 residues. CDR1 and CDR2 from the germline V gene are MNHNY and SVGAGI (reference sequence). This chain's CDR3 is CASIESASSYEQYF. Here the CDR3 DNA reads TGTGCCAGCATAGAGAGCGCAAGCTCCTACGAGCAGTACTTC.

The rearrangement links TRBV5-1 to TRBJ1-5; 9 nucleotides align to TRBD1. V shed 0 bases, J shed 7 bases, and the junction held 5 bases outside the gene matches. CDR1 is SGHRS, CDR2 YFSETQ, per germline. The CDR3 runs 15 residues. The CDR3 sequence: CASSLDGTGRQPQHF. The CDR3 DNA reads TGCGCCAGCAGCTTGGATGGGACAGGGAGGCAGCCCCAGCATTTT.

The genes are TRBV20-1 and TRBJ2-2; unclear D gene. The V end lost 8 bases, the J end lost 0 bases, and 10 bases lay between the germline ends. The CDR3 covers 13 residues. Germline CDR1 reads DFQATT; CDR2 reads SNEGSKA (reference sequence). The CDR3 sequence: CSIGGSNTGELFF. The DNA for the CDR3 is TGCAGTATCGGCGGCTCGAACACCGGGGAGCTGTTTTTT.

The chain joins TRBV9 to TRBJ2-1, with 9 bases fitting TRBD2. CDR3 length equals 14 residues. Trimming cost V 0 bases and J 9 bases; bases outside gene matches: 4. Germline values: CDR1 SGDLS, CDR2 YYNGEE. CDR3 DNA: TGTGCCAGCAGCGTAGAGGGTAGCGGGAGTGAGCAGTTCTTC. Translating gives CASSVEGSGSEQFF.

This clonotype was seen ten or more times. The chain is built from TRBV20-1 and TRBJ1-5; TRBD1 aligns across 10 bases. J lost 7 bases, V lost 5 bases, and 5 bases had no gene match. The germline V gene encodes CDR1 DFQATT and CDR2 SNEGSKA (reference sequence). The CDR3 runs 13 residues. The CDR3 nucleotides read TGCAGTGCTCGCGGGACAGGGGTACAGCCCCAGCATTTT. The encoded protein is CSARGTGVQPQHF.

There are many counts of this clonotype. Without the conserved terminal phenylalanine or tryptophan, this CDR3 likely stems from a read error. The rearrangement joins TRBV4-1 to TRBJ1-1, with 7 bases fitting TRBD1. This CDR3 has 14 residues. Losses at the gene ends were 4 bases for V and 1 base for J; bases not matched to a gene: 3. Per the germline V gene, CDR1 is MGHRA and CDR2 is YSYEKL. The DNA of the CDR3 is TGCGCCAGCAGCCGGGGGACAGAGAACACTGAAGCTTTCCTT. Its translation is CASSRGTENTEAFL.

This clonotype was detected a few times. The chain carries TRBV19 and TRBJ2-7; 7 bases line up with TRBD1. Germline CDR1 LNHDA, CDR2 SQIVND (reference sequence). The ends lost 7 bases at V and 5 bases at J; junction bases unmatched: 14. The CDR3 is made up of 15 amino acids. The CDR3 nucleotides read TGTGCCAGTACCGCCACAGGGGCAAGGGGCGACGAGCAGTACTTC. This encodes CASTATGARGDEQYF. Full variable domain (remainder filled in from reference TRBV19 and TRBJ2-7): DGGITQSPKYLFRKEGQNVTLSCEQNLNHDAMYWYRQDPGQGLRLIYYSQIVNDFQKGDIAEGYSVSREKKESFPLTVTSAQKNPTAFYLCASTATGARGDEQYFGPGTRLTVT.

This clonotype was seen many times. The genes are TRBV20-1 and TRBJ1-1; a weak D match, TRBD1 (5 bases). The ends were cut back, 5 bases at V and 4 bases at J, with 14 bases in the middle. The CDR3 sequence is 13 residues long. Germline V gene sequence: CDR1 DFQATT, CDR2 SNEGSKA (reference sequence). The CDR3 reads CSASGFGGTEAFF. In DNA form, the CDR3 reads TGCAGTGCTTCAGGGTTCGGGGGCACTGAAGCTTTCTTT.

The table lists this clonotype with many counts. This rearrangement joins TRBV27 to TRBJ1-1, with D perhaps TRBD1 (5 bases). The CDR3 loop spans 18 amino acids. V lost 0 bases to trimming and J lost 7 bases, with 24 bases between them. The germline V gene has CDR1 MNHEY and CDR2 SMNVEV (reference sequence). CDR3 sequence (DNA): TGTGCCAGCAGTTTATCGGTTTTGGGGACTCCACAAAGGGGTGAAGCTTTCTTT. This encodes CASSLSVLGTPQRGEAFF.